These 24 T cell receptor beta chains originate from one sample sequenced in a study of blood T cell repertoires in COVID-19. Profiling relied on immunoSEQ multiplex PCR, and the TCRdb table lists in-frame clones only, not all of them. The sample consists of a few hundred thousand clones, around 88% of them appearing once. Sequenced input: peripheral blood. These receptors were collected from a woman aged 30 to 39 who had recovered from COVID-19.

The chain combines TRBV7-2 with TRBJ2-2; a possible D gene is TRBD2 (6 bases). The V gene lost 3 bases and the J gene lost 0 bases, with 8 bases spanning the gap. The CDR3 is 15 residues long. Germline lookup yields CDR1 SGHTA and CDR2 FQGNSA. The CDR3 DNA reads as TGTGCCAGCAGCTTTGGGACTTCGAACACCGGGGAGCTGTTTTTT. This codes for CASSFGTSNTGELFF.

The chain joins TRBV12-5 to TRBJ1-5; D is ambiguous. The V end lost 4 bases, the J end lost 5 bases, and 9 bases lay between the germline ends. The CDR3 sequence is 13 residues long. From germline, CDR1 is LGHNT and CDR2 FRNRAP. CDR3 nucleotide sequence: TGTGCTAGTGGTTCTCGAGTTTATCAGCCCCAGCATTTT. Translation: CASGSRVYQPQHF.

The chain links TRBV19 to TRBJ1-5; TRBD1 agrees at 9 bases. Germline CDR1 reads LNHDA; CDR2 reads SQIVND (reference sequence). The ends lost 3 bases at V and 3 bases at J; junction bases unmatched: 3. This CDR3 is 15 amino acids long. This chain's CDR3 is CASSIDRGFNQPQHF. Here the CDR3 DNA reads TGTGCCAGTAGTATTGACAGGGGGTTCAATCAGCCCCAGCATTTT. The full variable domain, its missing parts supplied by reference TRBV19 and TRBJ1-5, is DGGITQSPKYLFRKEGQNVTLSCEQNLNHDAMYWYRQDPGQGLRLIYYSQIVNDFQKGDIAEGYSVSREKKESFPLTVTSAQKNPTAFYLCASSIDRGFNQPQHFGDGTRLSIL.

The chain has TRBV9 and TRBJ2-3; 8 bases are shared with TRBD2. The CDR3 is 18 amino acids. Germline V gene sequence: CDR1 SGDLS, CDR2 YYNGEE. Unmatched junction bases numbered 17, after V lost 0 bases and J lost 8 bases. This CDR3 reads CASSVEGSGATPLGTQYF. The CDR3 DNA sequence: TGTGCCAGCAGCGTAGAGGGTAGCGGGGCGACCCCGTTAGGTACGCAGTATTTT.

This chain connects TRBV28 to TRBJ1-5; TRBD1 might be the D (5 bases). The CDR3 is 15 amino acids. Germline loops: CDR1 MDHEN, CDR2 SYDVKM. V was trimmed by 4 bases and J by 2 bases, leaving 12 bases between them. The CDR3 DNA sequence: TGTGCCAGCAGTTCGGGAGGGACGGGCAATCAGCCCCAGCATTTT. Translated, it gives CASSSGGTGNQPQHF.

The genes are TRBV24-1 and TRBJ1-1; D is ambiguous. V was pared by 5 bases and J by 0 bases, with 9 bases between. The germline V gene encodes CDR1 KGHDR and CDR2 SFDVKD. This CDR3 is built from 14 residues. The CDR3 here is CATSGTDMNTEAFF. The CDR3 region has the DNA TGTGCCACCAGTGGTACAGATATGAACACTGAAGCTTTCTTT.

The chain joins TRBV3-1 (or the pseudogene TRBV3-2) to TRBJ1-4; D is possibly TRBD1 (6 bases). V shed 4 bases and J shed 8 bases, with 14 bases lying between them. Per germline, CDR1 LGHDT and CDR2 YNNKEL (reference sequence). The CDR3 is 14 amino acids. CDR3 sequence reads: CASSLQMTGEKLFF. The CDR3 DNA follows: TGTGCCAGCAGCCTACAAATGACAGGAGAAAAACTGTTTTTT.

V is TRBV3-1 (or the pseudogene TRBV3-2) and J is TRBJ1-1; 8 bases agree with TRBD1. Looked up from germline, CDR1 is LGHDT and CDR2 is YNNKEL (reference sequence). J was trimmed by 8 bases and V by 1 base; bases with no gene match: 3. This CDR3 has 13 amino acids. Here the CDR3 DNA reads TGTGCCAGCAGCCAAGCGGGACAGGACGAAGCTTTCTTT. This sequence encodes CASSQAGQDEAFF.

The chain carries TRBV28 and TRBJ2-1; D is perhaps TRBD2 (7 bases). CDR3 length equals 15 residues. Germline lookup yields CDR1 MDHEN and CDR2 SYDVKM. The V end lost 6 bases, the J end lost 9 bases, and 21 bases lay between the germline ends. The CDR3 loop reads CASRSPRGGGGEQFF. For the CDR3, the DNA is TGTGCCAGCAGGTCCCCGAGGGGGGGCGGGGGTGAGCAGTTCTTC.

The rearrangement uses TRBV7-6 and TRBJ2-2, with D maybe TRBD2 (6 bases). This CDR3 is built from 17 residues. Trimming pared 0 bases from V and 4 bases from J, leaving 15 bases between. Germline V CDR1 and CDR2: SGHVS, FNYEAQ. The CDR3 is CASSLAGGMTTTGELFF. CDR3 bases: TGTGCCAGCAGCTTAGCGGGGGGAATGACAACCACCGGGGAGCTGTTTTTT.

This chain uses TRBV11-3 with TRBJ2-1; TRBD1 aligns across 9 bases. This CDR3 has 16 amino acids. The J segment lost 6 bases and the V segment lost 5 bases, leaving 11 bases of the junction unmatched. Germline values: CDR1 SGHNT, CDR2 YENEEA. The CDR3 protein is CASSTGQGRISNEQFF. The CDR3 DNA sequence: TGTGCCAGCAGCACCGGACAGGGGAGAATTAGCAATGAGCAGTTCTTC.

The chain has TRBV28 and TRBJ1-2; D not certain. The V gene lost 1 base and the J gene lost 4 bases, with 13 bases spanning the gap. The V gene's germline CDR1 is MDHEN and CDR2 SYDVKM. This CDR3 region has 15 residues. CDR3 DNA sequence: TGTGCCAGCAGTTTATTCCCGACAAAGACCTATGGCTACACCTTC. It yields the protein CASSLFPTKTYGYTF.

The chain joins TRBV28 to TRBJ2-2; TRBD1 matches 9 bases. The CDR3 totals 15 residues. V lost 5 bases and J lost 9; bases outside the gene matches: 10. Germline values: CDR1 MDHEN, CDR2 SYDVKM. The CDR3 loop is CASSPTGTGSRELFF. CDR3 sequence (DNA): TGTGCCAGCAGTCCTACTGGGACAGGGTCGAGGGAGCTGTTTTTT. The whole variable domain, filled in from reference TRBV28 and TRBJ2-2, reads DVKVTQSSRYLVKRTGEKVFLECVQDMDHENMFWYRQDPGLGLRLIYFSYDVKMKEKGDIPEGYSVSREKKERFSLILESASTNQTSMYLCASSPTGTGSRELFFGEGSRLTVL.

This chain uses TRBV6-2 or TRBV6-3 with TRBJ2-2; TRBD1 matches at 7 bases. The CDR3 totals 16 residues. Germline V CDR1 and CDR2: MNHEY, SVGEGT. V trimming: 6 bases; J trimming: 6 bases; junction bases outside the gene matches: 13. CDR3 coding DNA: TGTGCCAGCAGCCTCGTCGCGATAGACAGGGCCGGGGAGCTGTTTTTT. The encoded protein is CASSLVAIDRAGELFF.

The V call is TRBV7-8, the J call TRBJ2-2; the D is unclear. CDR1 is SGHVS and CDR2 is FQNEAQ in the germline V gene. The V end was cut by 5 bases, the J end by 9 bases, with 16 bases between. The CDR3 runs to 14 residues. The CDR3 DNA reads TGTGCCAGCAGCCCTCAGAGGCTCCGAAGGGAGCTGTTTTTT. It encodes CASSPQRLRRELFF. The whole variable domain, filled in from reference TRBV7-8 and TRBJ2-2, reads GAGVSQSPRYKVAKRGQDVALRCDPISGHVSLFWYQQALGQGPEFLTYFQNEAQLDKSGLPSDRFFAERPEGSVSTLKIQRTQQEDSAVYLCASSPQRLRRELFFGEGSRLTVL.

The chain combines TRBV2 with TRBJ2-7; 7 bases are a match to TRBD1. Germline V gene data show CDR1 as SNHLY and CDR2 as FYNNEI. This CDR3 comprises 12 residues. J was trimmed by 5 bases and V by 6 bases; bases with no gene match: 4. The CDR3 reads CASRNRGHEQYF. The DNA for the CDR3 is TGTGCCAGCAGGAACAGGGGCCACGAGCAGTACTTC.

This sequence joins TRBV27 and TRBJ1-5; 11 bases are shared with TRBD1. This CDR3 is 15 amino acids long. After removal of 7 bases from V and 5 bases from J, the junction contained 7 bases not matched to a gene. Looked up from germline, CDR1 is MNHEY and CDR2 is SMNVEV (reference sequence). The CDR3 DNA follows: TGTGCCAGCACCAATGCGGACAGGGGGCATCAGCCCCAGCATTTT. This gives the protein CASTNADRGHQPQHF.

The chain carries TRBV28 and TRBJ2-6; possibly TRBD1 for D (5 bases). From germline, CDR1 is MDHEN and CDR2 SYDVKM. V was shortened by 6 bases and J by 0 bases, with 15 bases between the two germline ends. There are 17 residues in the CDR3. This chain's CDR3 is CASRLLGENSGANVLTF. The CDR3 DNA reads as TGTGCCAGCAGGTTGTTAGGGGAAAACTCTGGGGCCAACGTCCTGACTTTC.

The chain uses TRBV5-4 and TRBJ2-7, with a possible D match to TRBD1 (6 bases). The V end was cut by 4 bases, the J end by 0 bases, with 14 bases between. The CDR3 sequence is 15 residues long. Germline V CDR1 and CDR2: SGHNT, YYREEE (reference sequence). Here the CDR3 reads CASSRYRVDSYEQYF. Written as DNA, the CDR3 is TGTGCCAGCAGCCGGTACAGGGTCGACTCCTACGAGCAGTACTTC.

The chain combines TRBV13 with TRBJ2-3; 7 nucleotides align to TRBD2. CDR1 PRHDT and CDR2 FYEKMQ come from the germline V gene (reference sequence). The CDR3 covers 15 residues. The J segment lost 5 bases and the V segment lost 5 bases, leaving 10 bases of the junction unmatched. The chain's CDR3 is CASSPHSGSEDTQYF. CDR3 bases: TGTGCCAGCAGCCCACATAGCGGGTCTGAAGATACGCAGTATTTT.

This clone was detected a few times. This chain connects TRBV18 to TRBJ2-1; 8 bases align to TRBD1. Trimming at V came to 6 bases and at J to 6 bases, leaving 13 bases not matched to a gene. This CDR3 comprises 16 residues. Per germline, CDR1 KGHSH and CDR2 LQKENI. DNA for the CDR3: TGTGCCAGCTCCGTATTAACAGGGGGTGGCATCAATGAGCAGTTCTTC. It yields the protein CASSVLTGGGINEQFF.

The J gene is TRBJ2-1, the V gene TRBV5-1; 8 nucleotides match TRBD2. The germline V gene has CDR1 SGHRS and CDR2 YFSETQ. V dropped 0 bases and J dropped 2; count of bases not matched to a gene: 4. The CDR3 totals 16 residues. The CDR3 is CASSLDPGGAYNEQFF. The CDR3 DNA sequence: TGCGCCAGCAGCTTGGACCCCGGGGGGGCCTACAATGAGCAGTTCTTC.

The chain employs TRBV2 and TRBJ2-2, with 7 nucleotides matching TRBD1. V gave up 6 bases and J gave up 8 bases; unmatched junction bases: 6. The germline V gene has CDR1 SNHLY and CDR2 FYNNEI. The CDR3 has 13 amino acids. DNA for the CDR3: TGTGCCAGCAGAGGGGACAGTGGGGGGGAGCTGTTTTTT. This encodes CASRGDSGGELFF.

In DNA form, the CDR3 reads TGTGCCAGCAGCGTCCGACAGGCTTCCTACGAGCAGTACTTC. Its protein product is CASSVRQASYEQYF. The chain couples TRBV13 to TRBJ2-7, with D possibly being TRBD1 (6 bases). The germline V gene encodes CDR1 PRHDT and CDR2 FYEKMQ (reference sequence). The CDR3 spans 14 residues. Trimming removed 5 bases from V and 1 base from J, with 12 bases in between.